The clone carrying this T cell receptor beta chain was seen repeatedly, ten times or more. All patients were untreated before thyroid surgery. The data stem from a study of metastatic and nonmetastatic thyroid tumors. TCRdb re-analyzed the PCR reads through MiXCR. Of about 15,000 clones listed, under 35% are singletons. V was shortened by 4 bases and J by 5 bases, with 18 bases between the two germline ends. There are 17 residues in the CDR3. In germline, CDR1 is MDHEN, CDR2 SYDVKM. Sequenced sample: adjacent normal tissue. The genes are TRBV28 and TRBJ1-6; D perhaps matches TRBD1 (5 bases). This TCR derives from a female donor with papillary thyroid cancer or a benign thyroid nodule (not recorded which). Some clones in this sample may be carry-over from other donors' samples. CDR3 nucleotides: TGTGCCAGCAGTTCCACCAGTCAGGGTTTCAATAATTCACCCCTCCACTTT. This sequence encodes CASSSTSQGFNNSPLHF.